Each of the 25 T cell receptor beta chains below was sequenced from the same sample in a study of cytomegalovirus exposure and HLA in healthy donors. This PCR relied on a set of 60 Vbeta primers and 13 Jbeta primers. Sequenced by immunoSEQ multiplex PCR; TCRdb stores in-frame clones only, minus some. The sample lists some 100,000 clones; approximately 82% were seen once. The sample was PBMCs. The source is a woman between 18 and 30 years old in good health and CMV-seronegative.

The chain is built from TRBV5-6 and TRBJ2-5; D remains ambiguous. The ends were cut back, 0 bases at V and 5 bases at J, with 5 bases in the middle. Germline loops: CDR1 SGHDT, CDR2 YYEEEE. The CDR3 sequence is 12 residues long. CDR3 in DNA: TGTGCCAGCAGCTTGGCCCGGGAGACCCAGTACTTC. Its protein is CASSLARETQYF. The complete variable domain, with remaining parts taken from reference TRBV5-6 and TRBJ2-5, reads DAGVTQSPTHLIKTRGQQVTLRCSPKSGHDTVSWYQQALGQGPQFIFQYYEEEERQRGNFPDRFSGHQFPNYSSELNVNALLLGDSALYLCASSLARETQYFGPGTRLLVL.

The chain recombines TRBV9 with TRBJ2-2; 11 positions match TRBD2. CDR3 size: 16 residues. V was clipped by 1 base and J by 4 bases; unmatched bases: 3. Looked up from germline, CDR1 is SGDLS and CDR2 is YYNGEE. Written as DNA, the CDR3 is TGTGCCAGCAGCGTAAGACTAGCGGGACGCACCGGGGAGCTGTTTTTT. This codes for CASSVRLAGRTGELFF.

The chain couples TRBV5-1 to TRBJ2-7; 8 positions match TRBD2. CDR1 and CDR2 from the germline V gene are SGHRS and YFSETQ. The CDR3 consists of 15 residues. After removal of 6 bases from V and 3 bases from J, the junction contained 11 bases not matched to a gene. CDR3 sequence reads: CASTPGGESNYEQYF. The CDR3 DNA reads TGCGCCAGCACCCCGGGAGGGGAATCCAACTACGAGCAGTACTTC. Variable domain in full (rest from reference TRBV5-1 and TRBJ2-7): KAGVTQTPRYLIKTRGQQVTLSCSPISGHRSVSWYQQTPGQGLQFLFEYFSETQRNKGNFPGRFSGRQFSNSRSEMNVSTLELGDSALYLCASTPGGESNYEQYFGPGTRLTVT.

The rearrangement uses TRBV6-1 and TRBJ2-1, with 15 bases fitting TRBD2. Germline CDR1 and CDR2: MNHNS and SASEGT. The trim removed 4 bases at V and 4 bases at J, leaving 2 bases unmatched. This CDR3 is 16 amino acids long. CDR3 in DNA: TGTGCCAGCAGTGGGACTAGCGGGGGGGCTTACAATGAGCAGTTCTTC. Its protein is CASSGTSGGAYNEQFF.

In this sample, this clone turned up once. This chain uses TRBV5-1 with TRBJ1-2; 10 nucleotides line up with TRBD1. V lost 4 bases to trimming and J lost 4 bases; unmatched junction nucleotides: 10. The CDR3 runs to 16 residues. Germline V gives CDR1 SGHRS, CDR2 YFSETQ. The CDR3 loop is CASSKGQGTIGYGYTF. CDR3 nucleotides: TGCGCCAGCAGCAAGGGACAGGGGACTATAGGCTATGGCTACACCTTC.

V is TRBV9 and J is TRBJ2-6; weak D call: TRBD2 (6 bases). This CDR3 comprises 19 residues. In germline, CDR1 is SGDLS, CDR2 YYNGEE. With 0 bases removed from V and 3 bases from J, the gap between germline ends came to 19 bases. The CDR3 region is CASSVVAEGLVDGANVLTF. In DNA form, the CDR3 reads TGTGCCAGCAGCGTAGTAGCGGAGGGGCTCGTAGATGGGGCCAACGTCCTGACTTTC.

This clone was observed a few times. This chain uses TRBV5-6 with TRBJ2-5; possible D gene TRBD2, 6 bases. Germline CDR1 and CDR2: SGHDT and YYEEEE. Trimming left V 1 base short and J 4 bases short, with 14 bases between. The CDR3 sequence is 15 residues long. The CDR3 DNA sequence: TGTGCCAGCAGCTTGTCGGGAGTAGGTCGAGAGACCCAGTACTTC. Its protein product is CASSLSGVGRETQYF.

CDR3 in DNA: TGTGCCAGCAGGTTGGGACAGGCTGGAAACACCATATATTTT. It translates to CASRLGQAGNTIYF. The rearrangement uses TRBV28 and TRBJ1-3, with 8 bases lining up with TRBD1. The CDR3 length is 14 residues. V was pared by 6 bases and J by 2 bases, with 3 bases of the junction left unmatched. Germline CDR1 MDHEN, CDR2 SYDVKM.

This chain's CDR3 is CASSLSPVSYEQYF. The CDR3 DNA sequence: TGTGCCAGCAGCTTAAGCCCCGTCTCCTACGAGCAGTACTTC. The chain couples TRBV7-2 to TRBJ2-5; no clear D gene. The end of the DNA aligns better with TRBJ2-7, so the J call may be wrong. The V gene's germline CDR1 is SGHTA and CDR2 FQGNSA. The CDR3 runs to 14 residues.

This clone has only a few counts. This CDR3 is CASSQGPGLAWETQYF. The CDR3 DNA sequence: TGCGCCAGCAGCCAAGGGCCGGGACTAGCATGGGAGACCCAGTACTTC. This chain joins TRBV4-3 and TRBJ2-5; 9 bases align to TRBD2. The germline V gene has CDR1 LGHNA and CDR2 YSLEER. The CDR3 spans 16 residues. J was trimmed by 5 bases and V by 1 base; bases with no gene match: 8.

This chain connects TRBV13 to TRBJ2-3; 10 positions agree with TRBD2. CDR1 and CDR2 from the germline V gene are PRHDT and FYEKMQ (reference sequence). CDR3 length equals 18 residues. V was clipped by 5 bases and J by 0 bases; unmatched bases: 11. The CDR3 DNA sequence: TGTGCCAGCAGCCCCCCCCTAGCGGGGGTCCTCAGCACAGATACGCAGTATTTT. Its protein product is CASSPPLAGVLSTDTQYF. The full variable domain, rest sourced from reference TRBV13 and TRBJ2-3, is AAGVIQSPRHLIKEKRETATLKCYPIPRHDTVYWYQQGPGQDPQFLISFYEKMQSDKGSIPDRFSAQQFSDYHSELNMSSLELGDSALYFCASSPPLAGVLSTDTQYFGPGTRLTVL.

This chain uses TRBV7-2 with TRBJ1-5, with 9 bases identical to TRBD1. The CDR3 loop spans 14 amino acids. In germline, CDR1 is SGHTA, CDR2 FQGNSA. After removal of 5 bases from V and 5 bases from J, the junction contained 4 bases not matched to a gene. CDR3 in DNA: TGTGCCAGCAGCCCGGGACAGGGATATCAGCCCCAGCATTTT. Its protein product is CASSPGQGYQPQHF.

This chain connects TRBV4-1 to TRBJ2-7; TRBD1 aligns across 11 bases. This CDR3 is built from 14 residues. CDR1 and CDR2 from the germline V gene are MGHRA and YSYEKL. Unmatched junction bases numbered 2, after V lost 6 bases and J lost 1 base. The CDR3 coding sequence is TGCGCCAGCAGTCGGGACAGGGGGTCCTACGAGCAGTACTTC. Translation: CASSRDRGSYEQYF.

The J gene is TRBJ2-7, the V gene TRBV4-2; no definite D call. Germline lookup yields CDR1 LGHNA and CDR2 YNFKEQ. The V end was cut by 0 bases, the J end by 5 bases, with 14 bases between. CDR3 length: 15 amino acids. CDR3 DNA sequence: TGTGCCAGCAGCCAAGATGGCCGGAAAGGAGACGAGCAGTACTTC. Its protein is CASSQDGRKGDEQYF.

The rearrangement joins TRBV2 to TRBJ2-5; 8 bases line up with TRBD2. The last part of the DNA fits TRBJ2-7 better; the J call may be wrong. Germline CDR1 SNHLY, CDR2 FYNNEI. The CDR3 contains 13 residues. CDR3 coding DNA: TGTGCCAGCCCCGGGGGGGGTTCCTACGAGCAGTACTTC. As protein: CASPGGGSYEQYF.

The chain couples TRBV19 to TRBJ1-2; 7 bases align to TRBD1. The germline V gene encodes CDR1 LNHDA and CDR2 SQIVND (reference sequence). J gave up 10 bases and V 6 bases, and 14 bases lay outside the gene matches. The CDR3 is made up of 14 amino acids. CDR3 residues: CASRQQGSSIDYTF. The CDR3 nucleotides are TGTGCCAGTAGGCAACAGGGGTCCTCTATCGACTACACCTTC.

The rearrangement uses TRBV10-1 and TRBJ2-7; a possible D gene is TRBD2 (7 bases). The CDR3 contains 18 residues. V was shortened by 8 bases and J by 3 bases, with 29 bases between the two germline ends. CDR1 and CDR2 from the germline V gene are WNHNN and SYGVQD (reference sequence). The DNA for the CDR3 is TGCGCCAGCGGAGTCCCCTGGAGGGGGGGCCCTCCTCTCTACGAGCAGTACTTC. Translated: CASGVPWRGGPPLYEQYF.

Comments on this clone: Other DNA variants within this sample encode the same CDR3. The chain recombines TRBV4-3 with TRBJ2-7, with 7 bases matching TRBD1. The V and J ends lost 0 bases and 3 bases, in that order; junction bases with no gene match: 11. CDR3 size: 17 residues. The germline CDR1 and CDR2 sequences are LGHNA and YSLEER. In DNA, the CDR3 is TGCGCCAGCAGCCAAGATCCTTCGACAGGGTTCATCTACGAGCAGTACTTC. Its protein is CASSQDPSTGFIYEQYF.

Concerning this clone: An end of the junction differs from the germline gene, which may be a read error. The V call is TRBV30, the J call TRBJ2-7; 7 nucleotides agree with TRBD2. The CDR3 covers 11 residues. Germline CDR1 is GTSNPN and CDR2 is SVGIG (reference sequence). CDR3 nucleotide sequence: TGTGCCTGGGACCTATACGGGGGGTTGACCTTC. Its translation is CAWDLYGGLTF.

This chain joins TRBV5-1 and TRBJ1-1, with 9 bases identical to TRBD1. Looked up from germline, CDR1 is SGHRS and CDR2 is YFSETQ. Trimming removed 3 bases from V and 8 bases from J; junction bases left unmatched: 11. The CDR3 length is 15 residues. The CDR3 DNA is TGCGCCAGCAGCTACGACCTAGGGACAGGGAAAGAAGCTTTCTTT. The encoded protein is CASSYDLGTGKEAFF. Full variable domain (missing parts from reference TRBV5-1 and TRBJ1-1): KAGVTQTPRYLIKTRGQQVTLSCSPISGHRSVSWYQQTPGQGLQFLFEYFSETQRNKGNFPGRFSGRQFSNSRSEMNVSTLELGDSALYLCASSYDLGTGKEAFFGQGTRLTVV.

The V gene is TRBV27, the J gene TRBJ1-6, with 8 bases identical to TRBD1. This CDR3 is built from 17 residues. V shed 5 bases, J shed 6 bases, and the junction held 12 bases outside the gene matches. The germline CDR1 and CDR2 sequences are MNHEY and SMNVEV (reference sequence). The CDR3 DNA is TGTGCCAGCAGTCCCGCTCCTTGGACAGGGAGTAATTCACCCCTCCACTTT. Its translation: CASSPAPWTGSNSPLHF.

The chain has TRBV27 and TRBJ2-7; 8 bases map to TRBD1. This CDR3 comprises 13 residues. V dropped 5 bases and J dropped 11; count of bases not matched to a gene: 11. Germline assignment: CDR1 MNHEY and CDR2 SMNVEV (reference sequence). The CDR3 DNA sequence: TGTGCCAGCAGTCCGAGCCGGACAGGGACAGAGTACTTC. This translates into CASSPSRTGTEYF.

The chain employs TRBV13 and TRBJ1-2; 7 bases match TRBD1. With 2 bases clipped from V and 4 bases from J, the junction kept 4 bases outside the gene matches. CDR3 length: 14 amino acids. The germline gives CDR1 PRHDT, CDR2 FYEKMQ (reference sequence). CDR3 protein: CASSLSTGAYGYTF. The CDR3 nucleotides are TGTGCCAGCAGCTTAAGCACAGGGGCCTATGGCTACACCTTC.

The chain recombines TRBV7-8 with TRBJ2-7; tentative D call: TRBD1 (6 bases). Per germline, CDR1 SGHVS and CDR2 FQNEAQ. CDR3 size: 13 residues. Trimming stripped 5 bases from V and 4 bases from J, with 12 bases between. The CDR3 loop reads CASSVRDKYEQYF. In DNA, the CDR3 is TGTGCCAGCAGCGTCCGGGACAAATACGAGCAGTACTTC.

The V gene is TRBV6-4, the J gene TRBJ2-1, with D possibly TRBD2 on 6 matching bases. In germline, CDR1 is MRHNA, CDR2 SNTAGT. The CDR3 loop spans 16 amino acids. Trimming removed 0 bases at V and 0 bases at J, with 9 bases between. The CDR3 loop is CASSDSWRGSYNEQFF. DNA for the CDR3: TGTGCCAGCAGTGACTCTTGGCGGGGCTCCTACAATGAGCAGTTCTTC.